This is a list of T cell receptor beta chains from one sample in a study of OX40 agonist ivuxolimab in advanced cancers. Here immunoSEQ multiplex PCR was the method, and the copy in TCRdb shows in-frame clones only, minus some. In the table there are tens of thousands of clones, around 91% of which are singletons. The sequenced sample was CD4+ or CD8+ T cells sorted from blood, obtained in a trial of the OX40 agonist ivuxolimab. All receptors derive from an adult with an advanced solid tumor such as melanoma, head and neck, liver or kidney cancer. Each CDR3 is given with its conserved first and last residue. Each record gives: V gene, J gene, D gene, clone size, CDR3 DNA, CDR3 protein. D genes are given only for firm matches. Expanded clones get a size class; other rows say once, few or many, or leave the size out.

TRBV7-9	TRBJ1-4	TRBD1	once	TGTGCCAGCAGCCCGGGTGACAGGGACGGTGAAAAACTGTTTTTT	CASSPGDRDGEKLFF
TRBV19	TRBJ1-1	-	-	TGTGCCAGTAGTACCCTATCCGGATACACTGAAGCTTTCTTT	CASSTLSGYTEAFF
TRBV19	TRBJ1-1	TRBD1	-	TGTGCCAGTACCCCGGGACAGGGGTTAGGGGCTGAAGCTTTCTTT	CASTPGQGLGAEAFF
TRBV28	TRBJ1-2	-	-	TGTGCCAGCAGTTTACGGATGAATGGCTACACCTTC	CASSLRMNGYTF
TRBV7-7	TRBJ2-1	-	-	TGTGCTAGCAGCTCCGGGACTGGTAGAGGTGAGCAGTTCTTC	CASSSGTGRGEQFF
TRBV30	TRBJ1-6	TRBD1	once	TGTGCCTGGAGGGCCGGGACAGTAGGTTCACCCCTCCACTTT	CAWRAGTVGSPLHF
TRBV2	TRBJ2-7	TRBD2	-	TGTGCCAGCATTGTGGAGCGGGGGGGCGGGTACGAGCAGTACTTC	CASIVERGGGYEQYF
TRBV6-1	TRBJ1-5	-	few	TGTGCCAGCATCTGGACTGGGGGGAGCAATCAGCCCCAGCATTTT	CASIWTGGSNQPQHF
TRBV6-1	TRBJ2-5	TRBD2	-	TGTGCCAGCAGTGAGGCTAGCGGGGGGCTACTGGAGACCCAGTACTTC	CASSEASGGLLETQYF
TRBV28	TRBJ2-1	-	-	TGTGCCAGCAGCCCCGGGACGCCGAAAGTGAATGAGCAGTTCTTC	CASSPGTPKVNEQFF
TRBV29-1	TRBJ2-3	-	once	TGCAGCGTTTCTTTCAGGGGGGGTTCAGATACGCAGTATTTT	CSVSFRGGSDTQYF
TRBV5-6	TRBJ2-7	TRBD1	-	TGTGCCAGCAGCCTGCGACAGGGTAAGAACGAGCAGTACTTC	CASSLRQGKNEQYF
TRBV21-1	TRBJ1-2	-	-	TGTGCCAGCAGCAAAGTAGGGGGCGACAGGACTAACTATGGCTACACCTTC	CASSKVGGDRTNYGYTF
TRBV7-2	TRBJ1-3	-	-	TGTGCCAGCACCTTCGACGGAAGCTCTGGAAACACCATATATTTT	CASTFDGSSGNTIYF
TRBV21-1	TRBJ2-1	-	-	TGTGCCAGCAGCCGGGGCGGTTTTTCCTACAATGAGCAGTTCTTC	CASSRGGFSYNEQFF
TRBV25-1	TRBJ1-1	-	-	TGTGCCAGCAGAGGGCCGGACACTGAAGCTTTCTTT	CASRGPDTEAFF
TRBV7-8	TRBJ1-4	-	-	TGTGCCAGCAGCTCCCCGGGGGGGGTTCTGTTTTTT	CASSSPGGVLFF
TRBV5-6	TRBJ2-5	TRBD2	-	TGTGCCAGCAGCTTGTTCGGCGGGGGACAAGAGACCCAGTACTTC	CASSLFGGGQETQYF
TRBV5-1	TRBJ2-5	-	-	TGCGCCAGCAGCTTGGCGCCCAGCCAAGAGACCCAGTACTTC	CASSLAPSQETQYF
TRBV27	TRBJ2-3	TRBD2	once	TGTGCCAGCAAAACTAGCGGGAGGGCCGCAGATACGCAGTATTTT	CASKTSGRAADTQYF
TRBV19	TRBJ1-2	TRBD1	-	TGTGCCGGGGGACAGGAAAACTATGGCTACACCTTC	CAGGQENYGYTF
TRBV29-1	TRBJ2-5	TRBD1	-	TGCAGCGTCACCGGGACAGGGTGGGCCCAGTACTTC	CSVTGTGWAQYF
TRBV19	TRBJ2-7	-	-	TGTGCCAGTAGTCGGGCAGCTACCTACTACGAGCAGTACTTC	CASSRAATYYEQYF
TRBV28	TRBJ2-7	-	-	TGTGCCAGCAGTTTACAGGGGAGAGAGCAGTACTTC	CASSLQGREQYF
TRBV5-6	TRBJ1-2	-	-	TGTGCCAGCAGCTTGGGGCCAAGAGAGGACTATGGCTACACCTTC	CASSLGPREDYGYTF
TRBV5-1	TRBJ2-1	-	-	TGCGCCAGCAGCTTTGTGATTTCGTCCTACAATGAGCAGTTCTTC	CASSFVISSYNEQFF
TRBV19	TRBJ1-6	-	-	TGTGCCAGTAATCTCGGAGGGCCCCGCTCCTATAATTCACCCCTCCACTTT	CASNLGGPRSYNSPLHF
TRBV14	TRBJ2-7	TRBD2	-	TGTGCCAGCAGCCAAGGTGGCAGGGAGGGCTACGAGCAGTACTTC	CASSQGGREGYEQYF
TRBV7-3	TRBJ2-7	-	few	TGTGCCAGCAGCGCGACAGGTCTCCACGAGCAGTACTTC	CASSATGLHEQYF
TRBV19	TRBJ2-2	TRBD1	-	TGTGCCAGTAGTGAACAAACAGGGGTGGGGGAGCTGTTTTTT	CASSEQTGVGELFF
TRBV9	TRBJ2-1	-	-	TGTGCCAGCAGCCGTACCTTAGACGTGCGCAATGAGCAGTTCTTC	CASSRTLDVRNEQFF
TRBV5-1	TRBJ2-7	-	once	TGCGCCAGCAGCTTAGAGGGATCCTACGAGCAGTACTTC	CASSLEGSYEQYF
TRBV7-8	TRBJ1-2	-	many	TGTGCCAGCAGCTTAGAGGCCATTAACTATGGCTACACCTTC	CASSLEAINYGYTF
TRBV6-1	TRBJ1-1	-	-	TGTGCCAGCCTTGACAGAAATTCAAAAGCTTTCTTT	CASLDRNSKAFF
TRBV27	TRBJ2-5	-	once	TGTGCCAGCAGTTTATCGCGGCAGAGGCAAGAGACCCAGTACTTC	CASSLSRQRQETQYF
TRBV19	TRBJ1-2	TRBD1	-	TGTGCCAGTAGTACTAGACAGGGAGCTAACTATGGCTACACCTTC	CASSTRQGANYGYTF
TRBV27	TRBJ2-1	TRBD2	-	TGTGCCAGCAGTCCGCTAGCGGGAGAGGATTACAATGAGCAGTTCTTC	CASSPLAGEDYNEQFF
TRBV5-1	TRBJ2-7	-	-	TGCGCCAGCAGCTTGGATACCGGGCTGGGCGAGCAGTACTTC	CASSLDTGLGEQYF
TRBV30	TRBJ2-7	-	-	TGTGCCTGGAGTGTAAACGGCTACGAGCAGTACTTC	CAWSVNGYEQYF
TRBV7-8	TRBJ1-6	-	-	TGTGCCAGCAGCACACTAGGCCGGGTCAATTCACCCCTCCACTTT	CASSTLGRVNSPLHF
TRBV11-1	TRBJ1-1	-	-	TGTGCCAGCAGCCCAGGAGGGAACACTGAAGCTTTCTTT	CASSPGGNTEAFF
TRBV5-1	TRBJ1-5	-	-	TGCGCCAGCAGCCAGGACGCTAGCAATCAGCCCCAGCATTTT	CASSQDASNQPQHF
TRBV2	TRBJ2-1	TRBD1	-	TGTGCCAGCGGGAAGAGACAGGGGGCGCTTAATGAGCAGTTCTTC	CASGKRQGALNEQFF
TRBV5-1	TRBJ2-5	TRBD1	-	TGCGCCAGCAGCTTACAGGGGTCACAAGAGACCCAGTACTTC	CASSLQGSQETQYF
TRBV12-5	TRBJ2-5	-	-	TGTGCTAGTGGTTTGGTCTGGACGGCCCAAGAGACCCAGTACTTC	CASGLVWTAQETQYF
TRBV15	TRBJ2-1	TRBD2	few	TGTGCCACCAGCAGAAACCCTAGCGGGGGGCTTAATGAGCAGTTCTTC	CATSRNPSGGLNEQFF
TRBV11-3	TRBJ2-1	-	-	TGTGCCAGCAGCTCCGGGACTCACAATGAGCAGTTCTTC	CASSSGTHNEQFF
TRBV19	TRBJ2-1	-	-	TGTGCCAGTCAAAGGGGAGGCGATGAGCAGTTCTTC	CASQRGGDEQFF
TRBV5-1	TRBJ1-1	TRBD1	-	TGCGCCAGCAGCCCGGGACAGACTGAAGCTTTCTTT	CASSPGQTEAFF
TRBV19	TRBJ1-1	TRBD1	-	TGTGCCAGTAGTATATTTCCAGGGGGCAGCACTGAAGCTTTCTTT	CASSIFPGGSTEAFF
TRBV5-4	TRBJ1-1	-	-	TGTGCCAGCAGCTTGGTCGGGTCCAACACTGAAGCTTTCTTT	CASSLVGSNTEAFF
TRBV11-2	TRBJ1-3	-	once	TGTGCCAGCAGGCCTGGGGAATACTCTGGAAACACCATATATTTT	CASRPGEYSGNTIYF